The sequence of this T cell receptor (beta chain) was determined in a study of blood T cell repertoires in COVID-19. As for the study in general: There were acute and convalescent COVID-19 samples, and they came from the United States, Italy and Spain. Sample material is recorded as cDNA or gDNA derived from T cells, B-cell-depleted T cells, or PBMCs.

The CDR3 extends over 13 amino acids. Germline CDR1 KGHDR, CDR2 SFDVKD. V lost 3 bases to trimming and J lost 1 base, with 5 bases between them. In the authors' workflow: Counts of nucleated cells, estimated from reference gene primer amplification, were obtained. The table came from immunoSEQ multiplex PCR; TCRdb's copy has only in-frame clones and leaves some out. The D gene and trimming were derived from the DNA, and the V and J assignments and clone size from that table. This sample has fewer than 65,000 clones, with around 93% found just once. This clonotype was sampled from a man aged 45-65 years with acute or convalescent COVID-19. The chain combines TRBV24-1 with TRBJ1-1; D gene uncertain. The source material was peripheral blood. CDR3 protein: CATSDRANTEAFF. The CDR3, as DNA: TGTGCCACCAGTGATCGCGCGAACACTGAAGCTTTCTTT.